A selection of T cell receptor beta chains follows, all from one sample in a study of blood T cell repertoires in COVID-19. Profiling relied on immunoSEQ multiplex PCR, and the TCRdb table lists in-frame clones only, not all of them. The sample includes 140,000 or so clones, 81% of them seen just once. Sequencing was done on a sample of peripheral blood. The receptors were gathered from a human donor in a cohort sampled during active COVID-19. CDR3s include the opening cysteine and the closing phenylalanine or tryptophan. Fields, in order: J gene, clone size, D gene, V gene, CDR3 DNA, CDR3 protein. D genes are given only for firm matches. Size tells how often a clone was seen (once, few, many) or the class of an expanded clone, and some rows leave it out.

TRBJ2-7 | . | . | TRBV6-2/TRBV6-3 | TGTGCCAGCAGTTACTCGAGCTCCTACGAGCAGTACTTC | CASSYSSSYEQYF
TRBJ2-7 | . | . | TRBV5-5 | TGTGCCAGCAGCTTGGAATTCGGCGAGCAGTACTTC | CASSLEFGEQYF
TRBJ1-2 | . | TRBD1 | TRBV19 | TGTGCCAGTAGTATGGGACAGGGGACGAGCTACACCTTC | CASSMGQGTSYTF
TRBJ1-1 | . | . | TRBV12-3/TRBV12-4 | TGTGCCAGCATCTTAGGTGGAGGGGATGGAGCTTTCTTT | CASILGGGDGAFF
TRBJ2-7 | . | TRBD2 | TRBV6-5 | TGTGCCAGCAGTCAATGGACTAGCGGGACCTACGAGCAGTACTTC | CASSQWTSGTYEQYF
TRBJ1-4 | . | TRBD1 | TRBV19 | TGTGCCACCTCGGACAGGGGGCTTAGAACTAATGAAAAACTGTTTTTT | CATSDRGLRTNEKLFF
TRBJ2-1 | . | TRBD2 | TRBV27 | TGTGCCAGCAGACACACCTTGCTCGCGGGAGGGGGCAATGAGCAGTTCTTC | CASRHTLLAGGGNEQFF
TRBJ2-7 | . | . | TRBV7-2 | TGTGCCAGCAGTCCAAGCGCCCGGGGTCTTTCCTACGAGCAGTACTTC | CASSPSARGLSYEQYF
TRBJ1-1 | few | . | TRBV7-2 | TGTGCCAGCAGCCCAAGGAGGGGCTGGACTGAAGCTTTCTTT | CASSPRRGWTEAFF
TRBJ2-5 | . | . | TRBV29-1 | TGCAGCGTTGCACTGAGCCAAGAGACCCAGTACTTC | CSVALSQETQYF
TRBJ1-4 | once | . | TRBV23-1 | TGCGCCAGCAGTCGGTGGCAGGGGAGTTACTCTGGTGAAAAACTGTTTTTT | CASSRWQGSYSGEKLFF
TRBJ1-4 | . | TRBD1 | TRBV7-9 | TGTGCCAGCAGCTTAAGGGGGAACCTGACAGGGCCCAATCGGCCCCTGTTTTTT | CASSLRGNLTGPNRPLFF
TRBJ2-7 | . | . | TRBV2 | TGTGCCAGCAACCGACAGGCTGGCGAGCAGTACTTC | CASNRQAGEQYF
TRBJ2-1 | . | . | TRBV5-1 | TGCGCCAGCAGCTTATCTAACAATGAGCAGTTCTTC | CASSLSNNEQFF
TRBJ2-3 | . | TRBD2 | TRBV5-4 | TGTGCCAGCAGGATGACTAGCGGAGAGAAAGATACGCAGTATTTT | CASRMTSGEKDTQYF
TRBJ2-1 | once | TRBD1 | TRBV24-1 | TGTGCCACCAGTGATCCCAGTGGACAGGGTGGACCCTACAATGAGCAGTTCTTC | CATSDPSGQGGPYNEQFF
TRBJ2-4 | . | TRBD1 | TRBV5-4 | TGTGCCAGCAGCCACGGGGGACAGGACCAAAACATTCAGTACTTC | CASSHGGQDQNIQYF
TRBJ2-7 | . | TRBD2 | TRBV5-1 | TGCGCCAGCCACCTCATGGCTCTTTGGGGGGAGGGGACCTACGAGCAGTACTTC | CASHLMALWGEGTYEQYF
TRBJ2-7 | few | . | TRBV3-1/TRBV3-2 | TGTGCCAGCAGCCAAGATCTGGGGGGGCGCGACTCCTACGAGCAGTACTTC | CASSQDLGGRDSYEQYF
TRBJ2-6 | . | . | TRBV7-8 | TGTGCCAGCAGCTTAGGGGTCAGGGCAGTCTCTGGGGCCAACGTCCTGACTTTC | CASSLGVRAVSGANVLTF
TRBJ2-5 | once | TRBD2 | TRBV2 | TGTGCCAGCAGGGCGGGACTAGCGGGAGACGACTTACAAGAGACCCAGTACTTC | CASRAGLAGDDLQETQYF
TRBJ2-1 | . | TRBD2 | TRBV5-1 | TGCGCCAGCGGGACTAGCGGGGAGCTAGGGTTGCAGTTCTTC | CASGTSGELGLQFF
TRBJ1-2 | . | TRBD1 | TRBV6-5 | TGTGCCAGCAGTACAGGGGGGTTCGGCTATGGCTACACCTTC | CASSTGGFGYGYTF
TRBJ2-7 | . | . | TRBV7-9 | TGTGCCAGCAGCCAAGGGGACGAGCAGTACTTC | CASSQGDEQYF